Ten or more counts support the clone carrying this T cell receptor (beta chain). What it binds is unknown. The data originate from a study of regulatory T cells in long-lasting Graves disease. Time point of the sample: newly diagnosed GD, antithyroid drugs for less than 3 months. PBMCs provided the RNA from which the TCR library was made. The CDR3 covers 16 residues. The V gene end was trimmed by 7 bases and the J gene end by 5 bases; junction bases not matched to a gene: 16. The V gene's germline CDR1 is SNHLY and CDR2 FYNNEI. Arm-PCR of CDR3 regions with iRepertoire HTBI primers generated TCR beta libraries. MiXCR, run by TCRdb on the multiplex PCR reads, gives a single entry per CDR3 protein. The table includes around 480,000 distinct CDR3 sequences, 15% to 20% detected once. Findings and limits, study-wide: Under persistent disease, TRBV28, TRBJ1-2 and TRBJ2-5 were used preferentially. Persistent patients had more shared public clonotypes (about 2,700) than new patients (about 970).

Separately, the same data were catalogued under a study of T cells in Graves' hyperthyroidism and ophthalmopathy. In that study: Blood also contained most expanded thyroid clonotypes above 0.001. Separating ophthalmopathy from stable hyperthyroidism was achieved by a 13 V-J model.

The receptor comes from a man in his forties or fifties with Graves disease. The chain carries TRBV2 and TRBJ2-7, with 8 bases fitting TRBD1. This sample comprised peripheral blood mononuclear cells (PBMCs), obtained at new diagnosis, from a patient treated with antithyroid drugs. CDR3 nucleotide sequence: TGTGCCAGCATCCTCGGACAGGGCCCCCCTGTGAACGAGCAGTACTTC. It encodes CASILGQGPPVNEQYF.